The T cell receptor beta chain described here comes from a study of blood T cell repertoires in COVID-19. At the level of the study: Italy, Spain and the United States were the sources of the convalescent and acute COVID-19 samples. T cells, B-cell-depleted T cells, or PBMCs supplied cDNA or gDNA.

This clone was observed at least ten times. Germline assignment: CDR1 SGHRS and CDR2 YFSETQ. V shed 0 bases and J shed 0 bases, with 9 bases lying between them. CDR3 length equals 15 residues. Methods used by the authors: How many nucleated cells were present was estimated from reference gene primer amplification. TCRdb keeps only in-frame clones here, not all; method: immunoSEQ multiplex PCR. V, J and clone size derive from that table, while D and trimming were established from the DNA sequence. The sample has fewer than 150,000 clones, roughly 72% seen once. Sequencing was carried out using peripheral blood. The receptor was isolated from a human donor in a cohort sampled during active COVID-19. The rearrangement links TRBV5-1 to TRBJ1-2, with D hard to call. CDR3 nucleotide sequence: TGCGCCAGCAGCTTGGAGGCAGGCCCTAACTATGGCTACACCTTC. The encoded protein is CASSLEAGPNYGYTF.